The clone carrying this T cell receptor (beta chain) was counted ten times or more. Its specificity is unknown. These data come from a study of T cells in Graves' hyperthyroidism and ophthalmopathy. Regarding the study as a whole: Blood also carried most thyroid clonotypes expanded above 0.001.

Regions amplified from RNA transcripts were the TCR beta CDR3 regions. The TCR CDR3 first-round RT-PCR relied on the HTBI primer set. A single record per CDR3 protein comes from TCRdb applying MiXCR to the multiplex PCR reads. In the table there are around 690,000 distinct CDR3 sequences, 15% to 20% of which are singletons. The V end was cut by 3 bases, the J end by 4 bases, with 7 bases between. Germline V gene sequence: CDR1 ENHRY, CDR2 SYGVKD. The CDR3 covers 12 residues. The source material was blood. This TCR came from a man between 45 and 60 years old with Graves' hyperthyroidism. V is TRBV10-3 and J is TRBJ2-7; weak D call: TRBD2 (6 bases). Here the CDR3 reads CAISEGGYEQYF. In DNA form, the CDR3 reads TGTGCCATCAGTGAAGGAGGGTACGAGCAGTACTTC.